This T cell receptor beta chain emerged from a study of cytotoxic CD8 clonotypes in ibrutinib-treated CLL. The wider study: The response samples were taken once patients had been treated for a median of around 11 months, range 6 to 36. Overall study findings and caveats: Clonality, elevated at ibrutinib response, dropped back toward baseline at progression.

Target depth was 1 in 200,000 to 1 in 1 million T cells, about 10x per clonotype. The protocol was immunoSEQ multiplex PCR, while the TCRdb copy is restricted to in-frame clones and leaves out a portion. Of more than 85,000 clones in the sample, 77% were seen once. Notes on this clone: What it recognizes is unknown.

This clonotype was sampled from a human donor with chronic lymphocytic leukemia. Sequenced material: PBMCs, taken after 24 months of ibrutinib treatment.

CDR3 loop: CASSYVIGNQPQHF. The CDR3 DNA reads as TGTGCCAGCAGCTACGTTATAGGGAATCAGCCCCAGCATTTT. The rearrangement uses TRBV2 and TRBJ1-5, with D unclear. CDR1 and CDR2 (germline): SNHLY, FYNNEI. V lost 6 bases, J lost 4 bases, and 13 bases lay in between. CDR3 length: 14 amino acids.